This T cell receptor (beta chain) is drawn from a study of CD8 T cells in ankylosing spondylitis. Study-wide points: Characteristic of ankylosing spondylitis blood, it appeared, was a TCR beta motif comprising eight highly homologous variants. Significant enrichment of disease-linked clones was reportedly seen in matched ankylosing spondylitis synovial fluid.

About this clonotype: Its specificity is unknown.

Germline lookup yields CDR1 SGHVS and CDR2 FNYEAQ. V shed 2 bases and J shed 4 bases, with 11 bases lying between them. The CDR3 length is 14 residues. A quantitative 5'-RACE method, one with molecular barcodes, was used to make TCR beta libraries. Each CDR3 protein gets one entry after TCRdb re-called the 5' RACE reads with MiXCR. The table records about 350,000 distinct CDR3 sequences, roughly 20% of them present only once. This chain uses TRBV7-6 with TRBJ2-5; D possibly uses TRBD1 or TRBD2 (5 bases each). The specimen was blood, either unsorted or a sorted T cell fraction (not recorded which). The clonotype originates from a male donor with ankylosing spondylitis or in good health (not recorded which). The CDR3 coding sequence is TGTGCCAGCAGCTTAATTGGGGGTGGAGAGACCCAGTACTTC. Translating gives CASSLIGGGETQYF.